One sample yielded the 15 T cell receptor beta chains listed below, sequenced in a study of T cells in Graves' hyperthyroidism and ophthalmopathy. The investigators amplified TCR beta CDR3 regions from RNA transcripts. A first-round RT-PCR of the TCR CDR3 used the HTBI primer set. Using its own MiXCR run on the multiplex PCR reads, TCRdb lists one record per CDR3 protein. The sample includes about 37,000 distinct CDR3 sequences, roughly 50% of them seen just once. The sequenced material came from blood. The receptors originated from a man in his forties with Graves' ophthalmopathy.

Turning to this clonotype: This is likely a read error, given that the CDR3 carries no conserved phenylalanine or tryptophan at its end. CDR3 sequence: CASSPSRGPIGTGELFS. The DNA for the CDR3 is TGTGCCAGCAGCCCCTCACGCGGGCCTATAGGGACCGGGGAGCTGTTTTCT. The chain carries TRBV9 and TRBJ2-2, with D possibly being TRBD2 (5 bases). Trimming took off 4 bases at V and 5 bases at J, with 21 bases between the two ends. The CDR3 has 17 amino acids. Germline CDR1 reads SGDLS; CDR2 reads YYNGEE.

This clonotype was observed many times. The V call is TRBV7-9, the J call TRBJ2-5; tentatively, D is TRBD2 (6 bases). Looked up from germline, CDR1 is SEHNR and CDR2 is FQNEAQ (reference sequence). V gave up 5 bases and J gave up 0 bases, with 13 bases separating them. This CDR3 is built from 15 residues. The CDR3 spells CASSQGLIHQETQYF. CDR3 nucleotides: TGTGCCAGCAGCCAGGGACTTATACACCAAGAGACCCAGTACTTC. Complete variable domain (other parts from reference TRBV7-9 and TRBJ2-5): DTGVSQNPRHKITKRGQNVTFRCDPISEHNRLYWYRQTLGQGPEFLTYFQNEAQLEKSRLLSDRFSAERPKGSFSTLEIQRTEQGDSAMYLCASSQGLIHQETQYFGPGTRLLVL.

This clonotype is labeled medium-sized. The rearrangement links TRBV20-1 to TRBJ2-3; possible D gene TRBD1, 7 bases. CDR3 length: 13 residues. CDR1 is DFQATT and CDR2 is SNEGSKA in the germline V gene (reference sequence). The V and J ends lost 3 bases and 4 bases respectively, with 11 bases between them. CDR3 in DNA: TGCAGTGCTAGTGGAGGGGGCCCAGATACGCAGTATTTT. This codes for CSASGGGPDTQYF.

This chain connects TRBV20-1 to TRBJ1-5, with D unresolved. The CDR3 sequence is 17 residues long. V was pared by 5 bases and J by 2 bases, with 22 bases between. Germline V gene data show CDR1 as DFQATT and CDR2 as SNEGSKA (reference sequence). In DNA form, the CDR3 reads TGCAGTGCTGAACACCGGAGGTATGGGATGGGCAATCAGCCCCAGCATTTT. It is translated as CSAEHRRYGMGNQPQHF.

This clonotype was observed many times. The chain couples TRBV7-9 to TRBJ2-7, with TRBD1 matching over 10 bases. Germline CDR1 reads SEHNR; CDR2 reads FQNEAQ (reference sequence). The CDR3 has 16 residues. The V and J ends lost 3 bases and 2 bases, in that order; junction bases with no gene match: 7. The CDR3 sequence: CASSFTHGTGAYEQYF. The CDR3 coding sequence is TGTGCCAGCAGCTTTACCCACGGGACAGGGGCCTACGAGCAGTACTTC.

With respect to this clonotype: One end of the junction fails to match germline, which may point to a read error. The chain links TRBV7-6 to TRBJ2-3, with D tentatively TRBD1 or TRBD2 (5 bases each). The CDR3 length is 14 residues. Germline V lookup: CDR1 SGHVS, CDR2 FNYEAQ. CDR3: CASSYSSWGNAQYF. CDR3 DNA sequence: TGTGCCAGCAGTTACTCGTCCTGGGGGAATGCGCAGTACTTT.

The chain couples TRBV7-6 to TRBJ2-7; TRBD2 matches 14 bases. Per the germline V gene, CDR1 is SGHVS and CDR2 is FNYEAQ. This CDR3 is built from 20 residues. Unmatched junction bases numbered 20, after V lost 3 bases and J lost 7 bases. The CDR3 loop is CASSLIAGTSGGRNTGEQYF. The CDR3 DNA follows: TGTGCCAGCAGCTTGATAGCCGGGACTAGCGGGGGAAGGAACACCGGGGAGCAGTACTTC.

For this clonotype: Likely a read error: the CDR3 ends without its conserved phenylalanine or tryptophan. The V and J genes are TRBV20-1 and TRBJ2-5, with 8 nucleotides matching TRBD2. Germline V gene sequence: CDR1 DFQATT, CDR2 SNEGSKA (reference sequence). Losses at the gene ends were 6 bases for V and 4 bases for J; bases not matched to a gene: 4. The CDR3 covers 12 residues. The CDR3 reads CSASGSSETQYS. The CDR3 nucleotides read TGCAGTGCCAGCGGGAGTTCAGAGACCCAGTACTCC.

This clonotype occurred many times. The V and J genes are TRBV5-1 and TRBJ2-5; maybe TRBD2 (5 bases). There are 13 residues in the CDR3. Trimming stripped 4 bases from V and 6 bases from J, with 13 bases between. Per the germline V gene, CDR1 is SGHRS and CDR2 is YFSETQ. DNA of the CDR3: TGCGCCAGCAGCAAAGTATCGGGAAAGACCCAGTACTTC. Protein product: CASSKVSGKTQYF.

This clonotype was counted ten times or more. This chain connects TRBV19 to TRBJ2-7; D not resolved. Germline CDR1 and CDR2: LNHDA and SQIVND (reference sequence). V was trimmed by 5 bases and J by 5 bases, leaving 25 bases between them. The CDR3 runs 17 residues. The CDR3: CASSVSLIGPAKDEQYF. The DNA of the CDR3 is TGTGCCAGTAGTGTCTCCCTTATAGGACCAGCTAAGGACGAGCAGTACTTC.

This chain links TRBV20-1 with TRBJ2-7, with 15 positions matching TRBD2. The germline V gene has CDR1 DFQATT and CDR2 SNEGSKA (reference sequence). This CDR3 has 13 amino acids. The ends lost 6 bases at V and 6 bases at J; junction bases unmatched: 3. The CDR3 protein is CSAEGLAGGEQYF. DNA of the CDR3: TGCAGTGCGGAGGGACTAGCGGGAGGCGAGCAGTACTTC.

This clonotype was recorded at least ten times. The chain has TRBV24-1 and TRBJ2-1; D is uncertain. The CDR3 consists of 14 residues. Germline CDR1 is KGHDR and CDR2 is SFDVKD. The V and J ends lost 5 bases and 0 bases respectively, with 7 bases between them. CDR3: CATSGGVSYNEQFF. The CDR3, as DNA: TGTGCCACCAGTGGAGGCGTCTCCTACAATGAGCAGTTCTTC.

Details on this clonotype: It is unclear where the CDR3 begins or ends on the DNA, so no DNA is shown, and the CDR3 is as TCRdb lists it. J is TRBJ2-6 and V is TRBV20-1; the table assigns TRBD1, which was not confirmed against the DNA. The CDR3 spans 20 amino acids, including both terminal residues. CDR1 DFQATT and CDR2 SNEGSKA come from the germline V gene (reference sequence). The CDR3 here is CSASSNQPQHFGDGANVLTF.

This clonotype was observed at least ten times. The chain combines TRBV20-1 with TRBJ2-1; the D call may be TRBD1 or TRBD2 (6 bases each). Trimming shortened V by 6 bases and J by 5 bases, and 14 bases separated the two germline ends. CDR1 and CDR2 (germline): DFQATT, SNEGSKA (reference sequence). CDR3 length: 13 residues. The CDR3 nucleotides are TGCAGTGCGACGGGGGCTCGAGACAATGAGCAGTTCTTC. Translation: CSATGARDNEQFF.

The rearrangement joins TRBV5-6 to TRBJ2-5; the D gene is possibly TRBD2 (6 bases). V was clipped by 0 bases and J by 8 bases, with 11 bases between them. This CDR3 spans 13 amino acids. The V gene's germline CDR1 is SGHDT and CDR2 YYEEEE. CDR3 sequence reads: CASSLEPAGTQYF. The CDR3 nucleotides read TGTGCCAGCAGCTTGGAACCAGCGGGTACCCAGTACTTC.